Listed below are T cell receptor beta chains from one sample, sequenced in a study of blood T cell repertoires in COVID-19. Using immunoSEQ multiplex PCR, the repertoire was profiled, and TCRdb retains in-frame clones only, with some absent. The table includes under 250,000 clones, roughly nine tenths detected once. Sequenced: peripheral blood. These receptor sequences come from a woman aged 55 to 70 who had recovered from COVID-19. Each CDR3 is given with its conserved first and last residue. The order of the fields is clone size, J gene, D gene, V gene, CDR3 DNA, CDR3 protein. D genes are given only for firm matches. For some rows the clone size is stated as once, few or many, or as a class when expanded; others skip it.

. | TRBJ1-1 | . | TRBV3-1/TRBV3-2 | TGTGCCAGCAGCCAAGAAGCCGTCAACTGGAGAACTTTCTTT | CASSQEAVNWRTFF
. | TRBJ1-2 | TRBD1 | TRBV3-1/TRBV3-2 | TGTGCCAGCAGCCCCCCGGGACAGACGCTTGTGGGCTACACCTTC | CASSPPGQTLVGYTF
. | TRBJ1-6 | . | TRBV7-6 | TGTGCCAGCAGCTTAGCGATAGGGGGTGACTCACCCCTCCACTTT | CASSLAIGGDSPLHF
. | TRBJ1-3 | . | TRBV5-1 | TGCGCCAGCAGCTTGGCCGGGGGGTCCTACTCTGGAAACACCATATATTTT | CASSLAGGSYSGNTIYF
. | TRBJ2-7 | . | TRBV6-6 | TGTGCCAGCAGTTCCCTACCGGTTTACGAGCAGTACTTC | CASSSLPVYEQYF
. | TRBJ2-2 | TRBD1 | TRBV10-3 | TGTGCCATCAGTGAAGACAGGGGTATCGGGGAGCTGTTTTTT | CAISEDRGIGELFF
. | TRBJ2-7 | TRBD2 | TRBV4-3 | TGCGCCAGCAGCCACAGGACTAGCGGATACGAGCAGTACTTC | CASSHRTSGYEQYF
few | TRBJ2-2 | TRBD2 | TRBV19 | TGTGCCAGTACCCCCTGGGGACTAGCGGGGTCGGGCGGGGAGCTGTTTTTT | CASTPWGLAGSGGELFF
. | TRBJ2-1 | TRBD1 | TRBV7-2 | TGTGCCAGCAGCCCGAACACAGGGGTATTTGTCAATGAGCAGTTCTTC | CASSPNTGVFVNEQFF
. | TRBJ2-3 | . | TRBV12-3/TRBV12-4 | TGTGCCAGCAGTATTCTAGTAACAGATACGCAGTATTTT | CASSILVTDTQYF
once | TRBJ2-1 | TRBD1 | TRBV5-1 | TGCGCCAGCAGCACCCCTCAGACAGGGGATGAGCAGTTCTTC | CASSTPQTGDEQFF
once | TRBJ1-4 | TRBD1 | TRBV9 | TGTGCCAGCAGCATAACCGGGACAGTGAATGAAAAACTGTTTTTT | CASSITGTVNEKLFF
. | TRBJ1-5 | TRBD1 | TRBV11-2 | TGTGCCAGCAGCCTGGGCGGGACAGGGGTATGGCCCCAGCATTTT | CASSLGGTGVWPQHF
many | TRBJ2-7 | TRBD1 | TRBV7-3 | TGTGCCAGCAGCCAGTTTAAGGGGGCGGCCTACGAGCAGTACTTC | CASSQFKGAAYEQYF
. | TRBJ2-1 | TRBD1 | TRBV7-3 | TGTGCCAGCAGCGGACAGGGGGCGAGTGAGCAGTTCTTC | CASSGQGASEQFF
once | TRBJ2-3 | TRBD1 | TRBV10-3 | TGTGCCATCAGTGGGACAGGGGCGGGGGATACGCAGTATTTT | CAISGTGAGDTQYF
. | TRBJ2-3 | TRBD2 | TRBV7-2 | TGTGCCAGCAGCATGCAACTAGCGGGGGGACCCAGGGATACGCAGTATTTT | CASSMQLAGGPRDTQYF
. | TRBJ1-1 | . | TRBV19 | TGTGCCAGTAGTATAGCAAGGACGTTTTCCGGGGGGGCTTTCTTT | CASSIARTFSGGAFF
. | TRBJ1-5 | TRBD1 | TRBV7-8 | TGTGCCAGCAGCTTATTCGGGACAGGGGTTCATCAGCCCCAGCATTTT | CASSLFGTGVHQPQHF
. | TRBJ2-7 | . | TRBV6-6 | TGTGCCAGCAGTTACTCCATGGACAGTCGATCCTACGAGCAGTACTTC | CASSYSMDSRSYEQYF
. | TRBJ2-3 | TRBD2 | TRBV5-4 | TGTGCCAGCAGCTTCCTAGCGGGGTCAGATACGCAGTATTTT | CASSFLAGSDTQYF
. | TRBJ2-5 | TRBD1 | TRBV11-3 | TGTGCCAGCAGCCCAGGACAGGGGGCCTTGGATGAGACCCAGTACTTC | CASSPGQGALDETQYF
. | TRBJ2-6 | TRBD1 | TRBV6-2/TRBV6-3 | TGTGCCAGCAGTTACGTGGGACAGCTCTCTGGGGCCAACGTCCTGACTTTC | CASSYVGQLSGANVLTF
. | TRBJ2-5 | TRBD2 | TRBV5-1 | TGCGCCAGCAGCGCGGGGGATGGGTGGGAGACCCAGTACTTC | CASSAGDGWETQYF
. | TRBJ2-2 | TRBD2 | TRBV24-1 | TGTGCCACCAGTGACCAAAGCGGGGGTCCCACCGGGGAGCTGTTTTTT | CATSDQSGGPTGELFF
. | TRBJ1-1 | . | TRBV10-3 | TGTGCCATCCTGGCAGATCTCTGGAACACTGAAGCTTTCTTT | CAILADLWNTEAFF
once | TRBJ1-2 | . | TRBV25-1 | TGTGCCAGCAGTGAATTTGGCGGTCTGAACTATGGCTACACCTTC | CASSEFGGLNYGYTF
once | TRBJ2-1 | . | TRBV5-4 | TGTGCCAGCAGCGCAGGACAACTAAGAAGCTCCTACAATGAGCAGTTCTTC | CASSAGQLRSSYNEQFF
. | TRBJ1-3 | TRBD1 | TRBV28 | TGTGCCAGCAGTCCTCTACAGGGGGCGGGTGGAAACACCATATATTTT | CASSPLQGAGGNTIYF
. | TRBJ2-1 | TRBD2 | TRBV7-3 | TGTGCCAGCAGCTTTGTAGGGACTAGCGGGGCGCATGAGCAGTTCTTC | CASSFVGTSGAHEQFF
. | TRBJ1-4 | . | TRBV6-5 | TGTGCCAGCAGTTACTCGATACCAGGGTTGAATGAAAAACTGTTTTTT | CASSYSIPGLNEKLFF
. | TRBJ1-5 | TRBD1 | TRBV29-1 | TGCAGCGTGCTCCAGGGGGCGAGCGGCAATCAGCCCCAGCATTTT | CSVLQGASGNQPQHF
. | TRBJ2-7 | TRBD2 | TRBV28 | TGTGCCAGCAGTCCTACTAGCGGCGGCGAGCAGTACTTC | CASSPTSGGEQYF
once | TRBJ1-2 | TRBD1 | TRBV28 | TGTGCCAGCCGAGGTACAGGGGGCGCATTTGGCTACACCTTC | CASRGTGGAFGYTF
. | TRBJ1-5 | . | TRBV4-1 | TGCGCCAGCAGCCAAGAGGCACAGGACTATAGCAATCAGCCCCAGCATTTT | CASSQEAQDYSNQPQHF
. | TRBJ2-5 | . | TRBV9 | TGTGCCAGCAGCGTCAGGGCAGAGCAAGAGACCCAGTACTTC | CASSVRAEQETQYF
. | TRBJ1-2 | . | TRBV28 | TGTGCCAGCAGCCCGGGGGGGGGCGGCTACACCTTC | CASSPGGGGYTF
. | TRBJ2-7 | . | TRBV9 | TGTGCCAGCAGCGCCACTCCCTCGGTCGAGCAGTACTTC | CASSATPSVEQYF
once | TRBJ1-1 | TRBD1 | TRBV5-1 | TGCGCCAGCAGCCTAGGGACAGGAAGGAACACTGAAGCTTTCTTT | CASSLGTGRNTEAFF
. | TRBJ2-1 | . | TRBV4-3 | TGCGCCAGCAGCCTGCTGAACAGCCCAAACCACAATGAGCAGTTCTTC | CASSLLNSPNHNEQFF
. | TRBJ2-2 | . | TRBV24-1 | TGTGCCACCAGCGAAGGGGGGAACACCGGGGAGCTGTTTTTT | CATSEGGNTGELFF
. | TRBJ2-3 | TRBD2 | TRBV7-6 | TGTGCCAGCAGCTCCGGACTAGCAGGTACCTCAGATACGCAGTATTTT | CASSSGLAGTSDTQYF
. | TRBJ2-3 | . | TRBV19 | TGTGCCAGTACTCCCGCAACTACAGATACGCAGTATTTT | CASTPATTDTQYF
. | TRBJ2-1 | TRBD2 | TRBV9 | TGTGCCAGCAGCGCCTCGGGACTAGCGGCGACTCATGAGCAGTTCTTC | CASSASGLAATHEQFF
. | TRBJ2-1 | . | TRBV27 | TGTGCCAGCAGTTTATCGTTAGGGGTTTACTATGAGCAGTTCTTC | CASSLSLGVYYEQFF
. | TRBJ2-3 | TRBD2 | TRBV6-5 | TGTGCCAGCAGTTTAGCGGGGCGCACAGATACGCAGTATTTT | CASSLAGRTDTQYF
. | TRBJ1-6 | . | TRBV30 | TGTGCCTGGATCGGGTGGGGCCTTTTCTATAATTCACCCCTCCACTTT | CAWIGWGLFYNSPLHF
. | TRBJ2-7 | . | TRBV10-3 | TGTGCCATCAGTGAGTCTGGGGAGAGCTCCTACGAGCAGTACTTC | CAISESGESSYEQYF
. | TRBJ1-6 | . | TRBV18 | TGTGCCAGCTCACGGGAGGATTCACCCCTCCACTTT | CASSREDSPLHF
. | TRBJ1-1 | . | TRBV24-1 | TGTGCCACCAGTCCTTCACAGGTGAACACTGAAGCTTTCTTT | CATSPSQVNTEAFF
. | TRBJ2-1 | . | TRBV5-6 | TGTGCCAGCAGCTTGGAAGAGGTCCAAAGCTCCTACAATGAGCAGTTCTTC | CASSLEEVQSSYNEQFF
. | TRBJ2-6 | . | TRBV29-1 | TGCAGCGTAACAGCCTCTGGGGCCAACGTCCTGACTTTC | CSVTASGANVLTF
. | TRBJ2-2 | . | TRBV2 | TGTGCCAGCAGTCCAGGGGCGAACACCGGGGAGCTGTTTTTT | CASSPGANTGELFF
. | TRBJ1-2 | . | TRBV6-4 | TGTGCCAGCAGTCCCGAGCCTCACTATGGCTACACCTTC | CASSPEPHYGYTF
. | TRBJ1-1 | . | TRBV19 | TGTGCCACCAAGAACAGGGTGGGAGCTTTCTTT | CATKNRVGAFF
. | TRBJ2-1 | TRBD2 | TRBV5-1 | TGCGCCAGCAGCTTGTCTAGCGGGGGGAATGAGCAGTTCTTC | CASSLSSGGNEQFF